The source of this T cell receptor (beta chain) is a study of blood T cell repertoires in COVID-19. On the study more broadly: The United States, Italy and Spain were the sources of the acute and convalescent COVID-19 samples.

CDR3 length: 15 amino acids. CDR1 is PRHDT and CDR2 is FYEKMQ in the germline V gene (reference sequence). With V trimmed by 5 bases and J by 6 bases, 5 bases remained unmatched. Profiled with immunoSEQ multiplex PCR; TCRdb holds only in-frame clones, not every one. The sample includes tens of thousands of clones, 60% to 85% of them seen just once. The sequencing input was peripheral blood. The chain is built from TRBV13 and TRBJ1-6; 9 nucleotides match TRBD1. This TCR was sampled from a man aged 60 to 69 with acute or convalescent COVID-19. The CDR3 here is CASSIKDRGNSPLHF. CDR3 in DNA: TGTGCCAGCAGCATCAAGGACAGGGGTAATTCACCCCTCCACTTT.